This TCR beta chain originates from a study of identical twins. In this sample, this clonotype turned up many times. TCRdb re-called the 5' RACE reads with MiXCR, one entry per CDR3 protein. The sample consists of a few hundred thousand distinct CDR3 sequences, 15% to 20% of them appearing once. The V and J ends lost 0 bases and 5 bases, in that order; junction bases with no gene match: 10. The V gene's germline CDR1 is LGHNA and CDR2 YSLEER. This CDR3 is 17 amino acids long. Material for sequencing was naive T cells sorted from blood. This TCR derives from a man in his forties or fifties in good health. V is TRBV4-3 and J is TRBJ2-5; 9 bases agree with TRBD2. The CDR3 DNA follows: TGCGCCAGCAGCCAAGACATTTCCCTAGCGGGGCAGGAGACCCAGTACTTC. Translating it yields CASSQDISLAGQETQYF.